One and the same sample provided the 23 T cell receptor beta chains below, sequenced in a study of blood T cell repertoires in COVID-19. Profiling relied on immunoSEQ multiplex PCR, and the TCRdb table lists in-frame clones only, not all of them. The profile covers about 250,000 clones, with 86% appearing a single time and roughly 6.2% taken by the ten largest. The sequenced material came from peripheral blood. The receptors come from a woman at least 80 years old with COVID-19, enrolled during active disease.

The V gene is TRBV7-9, the J gene TRBJ1-4, with TRBD1 matching over 7 bases. Germline V gene data show CDR1 as SEHNR and CDR2 as FQNEAQ (reference sequence). The CDR3 loop spans 15 amino acids. V lost 1 base, J lost 5 bases, and 4 bases stayed unmatched. CDR3: CASSLGAQGNEKLFF. CDR3 nucleotides: TGTGCCAGCAGCTTAGGGGCACAGGGGAATGAAAAACTGTTTTTT.

In its sample, this clone was seen once. The CDR3 nucleotides read TGTGCCAGCTCACCACAAGAGTTCCAGGCGAACACTGAAGCTTTCTTT. Its translation is CASSPQEFQANTEAFF. The rearrangement joins TRBV18 to TRBJ1-1, with no clear D. The CDR3 has 16 amino acids. V dropped 1 base and J dropped 1 base, with 13 bases sitting between them. Per the germline V gene, CDR1 is KGHSH and CDR2 is LQKENI.

The V gene is TRBV12-3 or TRBV12-4, the J gene TRBJ1-2; D remains ambiguous. Trimming left V 5 bases short and J 2 bases short, with 6 bases between. The CDR3 extends over 12 amino acids. Here the CDR3 reads CASSPGNYGYTF. CDR3 nucleotide sequence: TGTGCCAGCAGTCCCGGGAACTATGGCTACACCTTC.

The chain couples TRBV28 to TRBJ1-1; 12 bases line up with TRBD1. Germline trimming cut 2 bases from V and 6 bases from J; bases unmatched to any gene: 13. This CDR3 comprises 18 residues. Germline lookup yields CDR1 MDHEN and CDR2 SYDVKM. The CDR3 coding sequence is TGTGCCAGCAGTTTACTGGCGGGGACAGGGGGCAGGTTGGCTGAAGCTTTCTTT. It yields the protein CASSLLAGTGGRLAEAFF.

This clone was picked up a small number of times. The chain combines TRBV2 with TRBJ1-2; tentative D call: TRBD1 (5 bases). V lost 3 bases and J lost 2, with 7 bases in between. The CDR3 loop spans 13 amino acids. Germline CDR1 and CDR2: SNHLY and FYNNEI. CDR3 DNA sequence: TGTGCCAGCAGTGAGGCAGGGAACTATGGCTACACCTTC. Translated, it gives CASSEAGNYGYTF. Using reference TRBV2 and TRBJ1-2 for the parts outside the CDR3, the full variable domain is EPEVTQTPSHQVTQMGQEVILRCVPISNHLYFYWYRQILGQKVEFLVSFYNNEISEKSEIFDDQFSVERPDGSNFTLKIRSTKLEDSAMYFCASSEAGNYGYTFGSGTRLTVV.

The table lists this clone with a count of one. V is TRBV19 and J is TRBJ1-1; TRBD1 aligns across 8 bases. This CDR3 spans 16 amino acids. The J segment lost 1 base and the V segment lost 4 bases, leaving 8 bases of the junction unmatched. Germline values: CDR1 LNHDA, CDR2 SQIVND (reference sequence). Here the CDR3 DNA reads TGTGCCAGTAGTAATCCAGGGACAGGTGGGAACACTGAAGCTTTCTTT. Its protein is CASSNPGTGGNTEAFF.

The V and J genes are TRBV28 and TRBJ2-6, with 9 bases identical to TRBD1. The trim removed 7 bases at V and 9 bases at J, leaving 7 bases unmatched. The germline CDR1 and CDR2 sequences are MDHEN and SYDVKM. The CDR3 extends over 14 amino acids. The CDR3 reads CASTGGTGINVLTF. In DNA form, the CDR3 reads TGTGCCAGCACAGGCGGGACAGGGATCAACGTCCTGACTTTC.

This clone was observed many times. This rearrangement joins TRBV2 to TRBJ1-1; D perhaps matches TRBD1 (5 bases). Trimming cost V 9 bases and J 4 bases, with 12 bases left between them. The V gene's germline CDR1 is SNHLY and CDR2 FYNNEI. This CDR3 contains 12 residues. The DNA for the CDR3 is TGTGCCAGTAGACAGACGAGCACTGAAGCTTTCTTT. As protein: CASRQTSTEAFF. The full variable domain, completed using reference TRBV2 and TRBJ1-1, is EPEVTQTPSHQVTQMGQEVILRCVPISNHLYFYWYRQILGQKVEFLVSFYNNEISEKSEIFDDQFSVERPDGSNFTLKIRSTKLEDSAMYFCASRQTSTEAFFGQGTRLTVV.

The rearrangement links TRBV24-1 to TRBJ2-1, with no clear D. The CDR3 is 16 amino acids. Trimming took 5 bases from V and 5 from J, leaving 18 bases between them. The germline CDR1 and CDR2 sequences are KGHDR and SFDVKD. The CDR3 region has the DNA TGTGCCACCAGTGGTACACAGAAACCCTACGACAATGAGCAGTTCTTC. It specifies CATSGTQKPYDNEQFF.

The chain has TRBV19 and TRBJ1-2, with D perhaps TRBD1 (5 bases). This CDR3 is built from 16 residues. The V gene's germline CDR1 is LNHDA and CDR2 SQIVND (reference sequence). The V and J ends lost 4 bases and 8 bases respectively, with 23 bases between them. The CDR3 DNA reads as TGTGCCAGTAGTACCGATCACGGTTCAGGGTCGTACGGCTACACCTTC. Residues: CASSTDHGSGSYGYTF.

The rearrangement uses TRBV6-5 and TRBJ1-2; 11 bases match TRBD1. This CDR3 comprises 15 residues. Trimming at V came to 5 bases and at J to 4 bases, leaving 6 bases not matched to a gene. The germline V gene encodes CDR1 MNHEY and CDR2 SVGAGI. CDR3 amino acids: CASSQSGQGVYGYTF. For the CDR3, the DNA is TGTGCCAGCAGTCAATCGGGACAGGGGGTCTATGGCTACACCTTC.

The gene calls are TRBV30 and TRBJ2-3; possible D gene TRBD1, 5 bases. This CDR3 is 15 amino acids long. From germline, CDR1 is GTSNPN and CDR2 SVGIG (reference sequence). V shed 4 bases and J shed 0 bases, with 14 bases lying between them. This CDR3 reads CAWNGHRMSTDTQYF. DNA for the CDR3: TGTGCCTGGAATGGTCACAGGATGAGCACAGATACGCAGTATTTT.

This chain links TRBV11-2 with TRBJ2-1, with D possibly TRBD2 on 6 matching bases. Per germline, CDR1 SGHAT and CDR2 FQNNGV. The CDR3 sequence is 17 residues long. Between the trimmed V and J ends, which lost 3 bases and 3 bases, there was a span of 18 bases. The DNA of the CDR3 is TGTGCCAGCAGCTTGACGCGGGGCCCGAAGGGCTACAATGAGCAGTTCTTC. This sequence encodes CASSLTRGPKGYNEQFF.

This rearrangement joins TRBV5-1 to TRBJ2-1; 11 bases are shared with TRBD1. CDR3 length equals 15 residues. V trimming: 0 bases; J trimming: 7 bases; junction bases outside the gene matches: 3. Germline values: CDR1 SGHRS, CDR2 YFSETQ. The CDR3 DNA is TGCGCCAGCAGCTTGGAGGGGACAGGGGGAAATGAGCAGTTCTTC. This translates into CASSLEGTGGNEQFF.

The rearrangement joins TRBV20-1 to TRBJ1-2; 11 bases align to TRBD1. The CDR3 runs 14 residues. Trimming at V came to 3 bases and at J to 8 bases, leaving 8 bases not matched to a gene. Germline CDR1 DFQATT, CDR2 SNEGSKA (reference sequence). The CDR3 DNA is TGCAGTGCTAGTCCCGGGACAGGGGGAAGGGGCTACACCTTC. Its protein is CSASPGTGGRGYTF.

The chain carries TRBV29-1 and TRBJ2-5; 7 bases line up with TRBD1. Germline CDR1 and CDR2: SQVTM and ANQGSEA. Trimming cost V 8 bases and J 9 bases; bases outside gene matches: 24. This CDR3 spans 16 amino acids. The CDR3 DNA sequence: TGCAGCACCTCGGGACAGAGTTCACCCGTAGGGCTCCCCCAGTACTTC. Translated, it gives CSTSGQSSPVGLPQYF.

This clone was seen a handful of times. V and J are TRBV27 and TRBJ2-1, with D possibly TRBD1 on 6 matching bases. Germline lookup yields CDR1 MNHEY and CDR2 SMNVEV (reference sequence). The CDR3 loop spans 15 amino acids. V shed 6 bases and J shed 0 bases, with 12 bases lying between them. CDR3 in amino acids: CASSSTGSSYNEQFF. CDR3 DNA: TGTGCCAGCAGCTCTACAGGGAGCTCCTACAATGAGCAGTTCTTC.

The genes are TRBV27 and TRBJ2-1, with 10 positions matching TRBD1. V was pared by 5 bases and J by 3 bases, with 7 bases of the junction left unmatched. Germline V gene data show CDR1 as MNHEY and CDR2 as SMNVEV (reference sequence). The CDR3 is 16 residues long. The chain's CDR3 is CASSPTDRGIYNEQFF. The CDR3 DNA reads TGTGCCAGCAGTCCCACGGACAGGGGGATCTACAATGAGCAGTTCTTC.

Only a few counts were recorded for this clone. The chain uses TRBV5-4 and TRBJ2-3, with a weak D call TRBD1 (5 bases). The germline V gene has CDR1 SGHNT and CDR2 YYREEE (reference sequence). This CDR3 spans 14 amino acids. The V and J ends lost 4 bases and 3 bases respectively, with 12 bases between them. For the CDR3, the DNA is TGTGCCAGCAGCCCCACTCCAGGGACAGATACGCAGTATTTT. Amino acid sequence: CASSPTPGTDTQYF.

This chain connects TRBV3-1 (or the pseudogene TRBV3-2) to TRBJ1-1, with 7 bases matching TRBD1. V lost 1 base, J lost 4 bases, and 6 bases stayed unmatched. Germline lookup yields CDR1 LGHDT and CDR2 YNNKEL (reference sequence). This CDR3 is built from 15 residues. The CDR3 sequence is CASSQVGAGGTEAFF. The CDR3 nucleotides read TGTGCCAGCAGCCAAGTAGGGGCAGGGGGCACTGAAGCTTTCTTT.

This clone was observed once. The chain uses TRBV3-1 (or the pseudogene TRBV3-2) and TRBJ1-1; D uncertain. With 4 bases removed from V and 11 bases from J, the gap between germline ends came to 17 bases. Germline assignment: CDR1 LGHDT and CDR2 YNNKEL (reference sequence). CDR3 size: 13 residues. CDR3 protein: CASSPSSSGKAFF. CDR3 DNA sequence: TGTGCCAGCAGCCCATCCTCCTCCGGGAAGGCTTTCTTT.

The chain couples TRBV5-6 to TRBJ1-5; 8 bases align to TRBD1. CDR1 is SGHDT, CDR2 YYEEEE, per germline. This CDR3 comprises 19 residues. The J segment lost 0 bases and the V segment lost 4 bases, leaving 15 bases of the junction unmatched. The CDR3 DNA reads TGTGCCAGCAGCCTGTCACCAACAGGGGGGGGATATAGCAATCAGCCCCAGCATTTT. Its translation: CASSLSPTGGGYSNQPQHF.

The chain has TRBV18 and TRBJ1-4; TRBD1 might be the D (6 bases). CDR1 KGHSH and CDR2 LQKENI come from the germline V gene. This CDR3 comprises 17 residues. V gave up 2 bases and J gave up 9 bases, with 22 bases separating them. This chain's CDR3 is CASSPREGGTLAKKLFF. DNA for the CDR3: TGTGCCAGCTCACCAAGGGAAGGGGGAACCCTTGCAAAAAAACTGTTTTTT.